Described below is a single TCR beta chain sequence and its context. Germline loops: CDR1 MGHDK, CDR2 SYGVNS. V lost 7 bases to trimming and J lost 5 bases; unmatched junction nucleotides: 6. The length of the CDR3 is 13 residues. This entry comes from a study of cytomegalovirus exposure and HLA in healthy donors. PCR was performed using 60 Vbeta and 13 Jbeta primers. Assay used: immunoSEQ multiplex PCR; TCRdb lists only in-frame clones, some missing. This sample carries about 94,000 clones, 79% of them seen once, and the ten largest clones take about 4%. The receptor was derived from a woman in her thirties or forties in good health and CMV-seronegative. V is TRBV25-1 and J is TRBJ2-5; 8 bases align to TRBD1. Sequencing was performed on PBMCs. The CDR3 DNA is TGTGCCAGCAAACTGGACAGGGAGGAGACCCAGTACTTC. Protein: CASKLDREETQYF.